This T cell receptor (beta chain) was captured in a study of blood T cell repertoires in COVID-19. Overall study: Donors in the United States, Italy and Spain gave samples during acute or convalescent COVID-19.

The authors' processing: By means of reference gene primer amplification, nucleated cell counts were estimated. Assay used: immunoSEQ multiplex PCR; TCRdb lists only in-frame clones, some missing. The DNA was the basis for D and trimming; V, J and clone size are from that table. Of some 67,000 clones in the sample, approximately 90% were seen once. This CDR3 contains 12 residues. Germline V gene data show CDR1 as MDHEN and CDR2 as SYDVKM. V was shortened by 6 bases and J by 1 base, with 6 bases between the two germline ends. The sample consisted of peripheral blood. This clonotype originated in a woman aged 60-75 years with acute or convalescent COVID-19. The chain employs TRBV28 and TRBJ1-1; D is ambiguous. The CDR3 is CASSPSNTEAFF. The CDR3 nucleotides are TGTGCCAGCAGCCCGTCGAACACTGAAGCTTTCTTT.